This T cell receptor (beta chain) was captured in a study of cytomegalovirus exposure and HLA in healthy donors. Study observations and caveats: Reported results showed that the classifier diagnosed cytomegalovirus status with high specificity and sensitivity. The authors later linked a missense DCLRE1C variant to TCR beta V- and J-gene trimming.

Germline V gene lookup returns CDR1 SGHAT and CDR2 FQNNGV. V dropped 10 bases and J dropped 6; count of bases not matched to a gene: 11. The CDR3 is 13 residues long. As concerns this clone: Its antigen is not identified.

This PCR relied on a set of 60 Vbeta primers and 13 Jbeta primers. The repertoire was sequenced with immunoSEQ multiplex PCR; TCRdb's copy has only in-frame clones and lacks some. The sample includes about 120,000 clones, 65% to 80% of them seen just once. The chain is built from TRBV11-2 and TRBJ2-7; 8 positions agree with TRBD2. This receptor was identified in a middle-aged woman in good health and CMV-seropositive. The source material was PBMCs. CDR3 loop: CATALAAPSEQYF. The CDR3 region has the DNA TGTGCCACCGCACTAGCGGCACCGTCCGAGCAGTACTTC.